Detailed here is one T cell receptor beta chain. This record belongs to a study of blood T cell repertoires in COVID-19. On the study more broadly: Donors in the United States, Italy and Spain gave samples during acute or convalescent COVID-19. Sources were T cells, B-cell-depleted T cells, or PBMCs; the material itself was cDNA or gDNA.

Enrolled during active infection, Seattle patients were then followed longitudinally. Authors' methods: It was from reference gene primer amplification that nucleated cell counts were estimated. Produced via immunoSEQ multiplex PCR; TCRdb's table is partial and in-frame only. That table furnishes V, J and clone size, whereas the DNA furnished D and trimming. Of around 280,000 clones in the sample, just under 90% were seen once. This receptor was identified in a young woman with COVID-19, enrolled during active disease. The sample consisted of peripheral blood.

As DNA, the CDR3 is TGTGCCAGCAGCCTTTACGAGGACGAGCAGTACTTC. Protein sequence: CASSLYEDEQYF. The chain recombines TRBV7-9 with TRBJ2-7; D ambiguous. This CDR3 is 12 amino acids long. V lost 5 bases to trimming and J lost 5 bases, with 10 bases between them. The germline V gene has CDR1 SEHNR and CDR2 FQNEAQ (reference sequence).